Below, 29 T cell receptor beta chains from the same sample are listed, as sequenced in a study of cytomegalovirus exposure and HLA in healthy donors. 60 Vbeta and 13 Jbeta primers were used in PCR. Method: immunoSEQ multiplex PCR; TCRdb's copy keeps in-frame clones and lacks some. The sample shows around 140,000 clones, and 1.7% sits with its ten largest clones. Source material: PBMCs. These receptors came from a man aged 18 to 30 in good health and CMV-seronegative.

The chain couples TRBV10-3 to TRBJ1-2; 7 positions match TRBD1. V lost 6 bases, J lost 2 bases, and 6 bases stayed unmatched. The CDR3 has 14 residues. The V gene's germline CDR1 is ENHRY and CDR2 SYGVKD. CDR3 region: CAIRGQQQNYGYTF. CDR3 coding DNA: TGTGCCATCAGGGGACAGCAACAAAACTATGGCTACACCTTC.

The chain combines TRBV11-1 with TRBJ2-7; possibly TRBD2 for D (5 bases). CDR1 is SGHAT and CDR2 is FQDESV in the germline V gene (reference sequence). V was trimmed by 5 bases and J by 4 bases, leaving 21 bases between them. The CDR3 is made up of 16 amino acids. CDR3 region: CASSGIWAEVPYEQYF. CDR3 in DNA: TGTGCCAGCAGCGGCATATGGGCGGAGGTTCCTTACGAGCAGTACTTC. The whole variable domain, filled in from reference TRBV11-1 and TRBJ2-7, reads EAEVAQSPRYKITEKSQAVAFWCDPISGHATLYWYRQILGQGPELLVQFQDESVVDDSQLPKDRFSAERLKGVDSTLKIQPAELGDSAMYLCASSGIWAEVPYEQYFGPGTRLTVT.

The chain employs TRBV5-4 and TRBJ2-7; D unresolved. Trimming shortened V by 1 base and J by 5 bases, and 10 bases separated the two germline ends. CDR1 and CDR2 from the germline V gene are SGHNT and YYREEE (reference sequence). The CDR3 extends over 13 amino acids. CDR3 residues: CASSLIDLDEQYF. In nucleotides, the CDR3 is TGTGCCAGCAGCTTGATAGATCTTGACGAGCAGTACTTC.

This rearrangement joins TRBV2 to TRBJ1-2, with D maybe TRBD1 (5 bases). CDR1 and CDR2 (germline): SNHLY, FYNNEI. The V and J ends lost 2 bases and 2 bases respectively, with 9 bases between them. This CDR3 has 14 residues. CDR3 sequence: CASSELGVNYGYTF. The CDR3, as DNA: TGTGCCAGCAGTGAATTAGGGGTCAACTATGGCTACACCTTC.

V is TRBV6-6 and J is TRBJ2-7; D uncertain. Germline V gives CDR1 MNHNY, CDR2 SVGAGI (reference sequence). This CDR3 spans 16 amino acids. V gave up 2 bases and J gave up 1 base, with 15 bases separating them. The CDR3 DNA sequence: TGTGCCAGCAGTTACACCCGTACAGTCGATTCCTACGAGCAGTACTTC. Residues: CASSYTRTVDSYEQYF.

The rearrangement uses TRBV6-6 and TRBJ1-2; weak D call: TRBD1 (6 bases). The CDR3 is made up of 12 amino acids. V gave up 6 bases and J gave up 8 bases, with 13 bases separating them. Germline CDR1 and CDR2: MNHNY and SVGAGI (reference sequence). CDR3 sequence (DNA): TGTGCCAGCAGGGGGGGGGACAACGGCTACACCTTC. Amino acid sequence: CASRGGDNGYTF.

V and J are TRBV27 and TRBJ2-2; 9 positions agree with TRBD2. The CDR3 length is 19 residues. CDR1 and CDR2 from the germline V gene are MNHEY and SMNVEV (reference sequence). V dropped 0 bases and J dropped 4; count of bases not matched to a gene: 12. The CDR3 is CASSLSAGGKLRSTGELFF. In nucleotides, the CDR3 is TGTGCCAGCAGTTTATCAGCGGGAGGAAAGCTCCGTTCCACCGGGGAGCTGTTTTTT.

The CDR3, as DNA: TGTGCCAGCAGTGACAGGGCCTATGGCTACACCTTC. This gives the protein CASSDRAYGYTF. The V call is TRBV25-1, the J call TRBJ1-2, with D maybe TRBD1 (5 bases). CDR3 length equals 12 residues. Germline-derived CDR1 and CDR2 are MGHDK and SYGVNS. Trimming cost V 3 bases and J 4 bases, with 6 bases left between them.

The CDR3 loop reads CASSDTRDLNEQFF. Written as DNA, the CDR3 is TGTGCCAGCAGTGACACGCGGGACTTGAATGAGCAGTTCTTC. This sequence joins TRBV6-4 and TRBJ2-1, with D perhaps matching TRBD2 (6 bases). V lost 2 bases to trimming and J lost 7 bases, with 12 bases between them. Per germline, CDR1 MRHNA and CDR2 SNTAGT. The CDR3 contains 14 residues.

The V gene is TRBV7-6, the J gene TRBJ1-1, with D possibly TRBD1 on 6 matching bases. CDR3 length: 14 amino acids. Trimming removed 6 bases at V and 10 bases at J, with 21 bases between. The germline gives CDR1 SGHVS, CDR2 FNYEAQ. The CDR3 region has the DNA TGTGCCAGCAGTTCTGGGCCTTCCCAGGGGATAGCTTTCTTT. Protein: CASSSGPSQGIAFF.

This chain links TRBV10-3 with TRBJ1-1, with TRBD1 matching 8 bases. The CDR3 covers 17 residues. Germline trimming cut 7 bases from V and 2 bases from J; bases unmatched to any gene: 15. Germline V gene lookup returns CDR1 ENHRY and CDR2 SYGVKD. The CDR3 DNA sequence: TGTGCCATCACCTCCGGACAGGGAAGAGGGAGAAACACTGAAGCTTTCTTT. This translates into CAITSGQGRGRNTEAFF.

V usage is TRBV18 and J usage is TRBJ2-7, with a weak D call TRBD1 (5 bases). Germline values: CDR1 KGHSH, CDR2 LQKENI. The CDR3 is 15 residues long. Between the trimmed V and J ends, which lost 3 bases and 2 bases, there was a span of 14 bases. As DNA, the CDR3 is TGTGCCAGCTCACCGCAGGGTCCTCCAACCTACGAGCAGTACTTC. Translation: CASSPQGPPTYEQYF. Full variable domain (missing parts from reference TRBV18 and TRBJ2-7): NAGVMQNPRHLVRRRGQEARLRCSPMKGHSHVYWYRQLPEEGLKFMVYLQKENIIDESGMPKERFSAEFPKEGPSILRIQQVVRGDSAAYFCASSPQGPPTYEQYFGPGTRLTVT.

V is TRBV30 and J is TRBJ2-3, with D possibly being TRBD2 (7 bases). Trimming stripped 0 bases from V and 6 bases from J, with 16 bases between. The CDR3 is made up of 15 amino acids. CDR1 is GTSNPN, CDR2 SVGIG, per germline (reference sequence). CDR3 protein: CAWSVEGGGLDTQYF. The CDR3, as DNA: TGTGCCTGGAGTGTAGAAGGGGGGGGCCTCGATACGCAGTATTTT.

This rearrangement joins TRBV4-1 to TRBJ2-3; TRBD2 is a possible D gene (5 bases). Germline CDR1 is MGHRA and CDR2 is YSYEKL. With 9 bases removed from V and 0 bases from J, the gap between germline ends came to 19 bases. The CDR3 has 16 amino acids. The CDR3 loop reads CASGERGQTSTDTQYF. In DNA form, the CDR3 reads TGCGCCAGTGGCGAGAGAGGGCAAACTAGCACAGATACGCAGTATTTT.

V and J are TRBV28 and TRBJ1-2; TRBD1 matches 7 bases. The CDR3 contains 14 residues. Trimming cost V 6 bases and J 8 bases; bases outside gene matches: 12. Germline V gives CDR1 MDHEN, CDR2 SYDVKM. The CDR3 loop is CASRERGQVDGYTF. As DNA, the CDR3 is TGTGCCAGCAGAGAAAGGGGGCAAGTCGACGGCTACACCTTC.

DNA for the CDR3: TGTGCCATCAGTGACAGGGTTCAATCACCCCTCCACTTT. Amino acids: CAISDRVQSPLHF. The genes are TRBV10-3 and TRBJ1-6, with D possibly being TRBD1 (5 bases). With 3 bases removed from V and 10 bases from J, the gap between germline ends came to 10 bases. Germline V gene sequence: CDR1 ENHRY, CDR2 SYGVKD. The CDR3 runs 13 residues.

A note on this clone: A read error may account for a junction end that differs from germline. The chain uses TRBV7-7 and TRBJ2-5; 7 nucleotides line up with TRBD1. Germline V gene sequence: CDR1 SSHAT, CDR2 FNYEAQ (reference sequence). CDR3 length: 14 amino acids. The CDR3: CASSPGGPQETQYF. In DNA, the CDR3 is TGTGCTAGCAGCCCAGGGGGTCCCCAAGAGACCCAGTACTTC.

The gene calls are TRBV19 and TRBJ2-3, with unresolved D. Germline CDR1 and CDR2: LNHDA and SQIVND (reference sequence). The V gene lost 2 bases and the J gene lost 1 base, with 7 bases spanning the gap. The CDR3 contains 14 residues. CDR3: CASSISSGTDTQYF. CDR3 nucleotide sequence: TGTGCCAGTAGTATAAGTAGTGGCACAGATACGCAGTATTTT. Based on the CDR3 plus reference TRBV19 and TRBJ2-3, the full variable domain is DGGITQSPKYLFRKEGQNVTLSCEQNLNHDAMYWYRQDPGQGLRLIYYSQIVNDFQKGDIAEGYSVSREKKESFPLTVTSAQKNPTAFYLCASSISSGTDTQYFGPGTRLTVL.

The chain employs TRBV5-1 and TRBJ1-2; weak D call: TRBD1 (5 bases). This CDR3 contains 14 residues. Trimming cost V 7 bases and J 7 bases, with 20 bases left between them. The germline CDR1 and CDR2 sequences are SGHRS and YFSETQ. The CDR3 sequence: CASRISGSSRGYTF. The CDR3 coding sequence is TGCGCCAGCCGCATCTCAGGGTCGAGCCGTGGCTACACCTTC.

This chain connects TRBV7-9 to TRBJ1-3; D not resolved. V lost 4 bases to trimming and J lost 2 bases, with 12 bases between them. The germline V gene encodes CDR1 SEHNR and CDR2 FQNEAQ (reference sequence). This CDR3 spans 15 amino acids. The CDR3 nucleotides read TGTGCCAGCAGCTCAATGGACTGGACTGGAAACACCATATATTTT. Translating gives CASSSMDWTGNTIYF.

The chain employs TRBV5-1 and TRBJ2-5; a weak D match, TRBD1 (5 bases). The V gene lost 4 bases and the J gene lost 1 base, with 14 bases spanning the gap. CDR1 and CDR2 (germline): SGHRS, YFSETQ. This CDR3 contains 15 residues. DNA of the CDR3: TGCGCCAGCAGCCCCCCGACAGTAGCCCAAGAGACCCAGTACTTC. Protein sequence: CASSPPTVAQETQYF.

The chain carries TRBV27 and TRBJ2-3; possible D gene TRBD1, 6 bases. The CDR3 is made up of 15 amino acids. From germline, CDR1 is MNHEY and CDR2 SMNVEV (reference sequence). Trimming stripped 3 bases from V and 1 base from J, with 11 bases between. The CDR3 region has the DNA TGTGCCAGCAGTTTTTTCCCAGGGGGCACAGATACGCAGTATTTT. Residues: CASSFFPGGTDTQYF.

The V and J genes are TRBV2 and TRBJ1-6, with 10 bases matching TRBD1. V was clipped by 7 bases and J by 8 bases; unmatched bases: 11. Germline-derived CDR1 and CDR2 are SNHLY and FYNNEI. The CDR3 runs to 16 residues. The CDR3 bases are TGTGCCAGCAAGATCCGAGTGGGGACAGGGGATTCACCCCTCCACTTT. Translating it yields CASKIRVGTGDSPLHF.

About this clone itself: Relative to the germline gene, one junction end is altered; a read error may explain this. The V and J genes are TRBV28 and TRBJ1-4; TRBD1 is a possible D gene (6 bases). Looked up from germline, CDR1 is MDHEN and CDR2 is SYDVKM. The CDR3 runs to 15 residues. The CDR3 DNA reads as TGTGCCAGCAGCTTATCGGGGGGCCAGAAGTTGAAACTGTTTTTT. Encoded protein: CASSLSGGQKLKLFF. The full variable domain, completed using reference TRBV28 and TRBJ1-4, is DVKVTQSSRYLVKRTGEKVFLECVQDMDHENMFWYRQDPGLGLRLIYFSYDVKMKEKGDIPEGYSVSREKKERFSLILESASTNQTSMYLCASSLSGGQKLKLFFGSGTQLSVL.

The V gene is TRBV6-1, the J gene TRBJ1-1; D ambiguous. Germline values: CDR1 MNHNS, CDR2 SASEGT. The CDR3 length is 15 residues. V lost 1 base to trimming and J lost 7 bases, with 16 bases between them. In DNA form, the CDR3 reads TGTGCCAGCAGTGAAGACGACGCGGGAATGGTTGAAGCTTTCTTT. Amino acids: CASSEDDAGMVEAFF.

The CDR3 reads CSAQTGSGSTYEQYF. The CDR3 coding sequence is TGCAGCGCACAAACGGGTAGCGGGAGCACCTACGAGCAGTACTTC. V is TRBV29-1 and J is TRBJ2-7; 9 positions match TRBD2. CDR1 SQVTM and CDR2 ANQGSEA come from the germline V gene. The CDR3 has 15 amino acids. V was clipped by 7 bases and J by 2 bases; unmatched bases: 12.

The chain employs TRBV27 and TRBJ1-1; 8 bases map to TRBD1. The CDR3 totals 15 residues. The V gene end was trimmed by 5 bases and the J gene end by 6 bases; junction bases not matched to a gene: 11. In germline, CDR1 is MNHEY, CDR2 SMNVEV (reference sequence). CDR3 DNA: TGTGCCAGCAGTGAACGGACAGGGTTAGGATCTGAAGCTTTCTTT. Its protein is CASSERTGLGSEAFF.

The chain uses TRBV5-1 and TRBJ1-2; D call uncertain. There are 14 residues in the CDR3. Deletions cut 4 bases from V and 7 bases from J, with 17 bases between. Germline CDR1 is SGHRS and CDR2 is YFSETQ. CDR3 amino acids: CASSLGLSEGGYTF. The CDR3 DNA reads TGCGCCAGCAGCCTTGGACTTTCGGAAGGTGGCTACACCTTC.

In DNA form, the CDR3 reads TGTGCCAGCAGCTTCGGTTACAATCAGCCCCAGCATTTT. Its protein product is CASSFGYNQPQHF. This chain joins TRBV7-2 and TRBJ1-5; D unresolved. CDR3 size: 13 residues. The V end lost 3 bases, the J end lost 3 bases, and 6 bases lay between the germline ends. Germline CDR1 reads SGHTA; CDR2 reads FQGNSA.